The source of this T cell receptor beta chain is a study of shared clonotypes between healthy human individuals. Study as a whole: Used for every donor were three CD4 naive, three CD4 memory, two CD8 naive and one CD8 memory plate.

Study conclusions and caveats: Despite large depth, sorted-subset datasets appeared incompletely sequenced.

The data were produced by immunoSEQ multiplex PCR, yet TCRdb's version contains in-frame clones alone and is incomplete. The sample consists of about 1.5 million clones, approximately 98% of them appearing once. Details on this clone: The antigen remains unidentified.

Splitting the CD4+ cells yielded a CD45RA+ naive subset and a CD45RA-negative memory subset. The germline V gene encodes CDR1 SEHNR and CDR2 FQNEAQ (reference sequence). The CDR3 consists of 14 residues. V was cut by 11 bases and J by 4 bases, with 17 bases left in between. The sequencing sample was made of naive CD4+ T cells sorted from blood. As for subset: CD45RA+ positively selected. The V and J genes are TRBV7-9 and TRBJ2-2; D possibly corresponds to TRBD1 (6 bases). The sequence was collected from a man aged 25-45 years in good health. CDR3 DNA: TGTGCCGGGGGACATGGGATCGCCACCGGGGAGCTGTTTTTT. The encoded protein is CAGGHGIATGELFF.